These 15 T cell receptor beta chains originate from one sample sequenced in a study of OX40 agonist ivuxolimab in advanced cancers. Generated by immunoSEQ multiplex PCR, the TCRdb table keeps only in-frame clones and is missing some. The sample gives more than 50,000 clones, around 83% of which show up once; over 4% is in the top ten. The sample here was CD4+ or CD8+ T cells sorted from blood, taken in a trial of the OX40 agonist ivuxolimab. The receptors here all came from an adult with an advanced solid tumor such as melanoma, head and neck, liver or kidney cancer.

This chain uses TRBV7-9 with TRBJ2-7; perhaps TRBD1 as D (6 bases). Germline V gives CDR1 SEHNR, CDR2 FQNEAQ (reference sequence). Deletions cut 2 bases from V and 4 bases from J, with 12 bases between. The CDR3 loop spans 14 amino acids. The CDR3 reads CASSLLAGEYEQYF. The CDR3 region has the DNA TGTGCCAGCAGCTTATTGGCAGGGGAATACGAGCAGTACTTC.

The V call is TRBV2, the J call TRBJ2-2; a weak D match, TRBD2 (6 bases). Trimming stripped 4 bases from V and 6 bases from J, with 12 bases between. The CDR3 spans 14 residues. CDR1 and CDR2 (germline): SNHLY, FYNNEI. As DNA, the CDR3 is TGTGCCAGCAGTGTTACTAGCAGATCCGGGGAGCTGTTTTTT. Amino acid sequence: CASSVTSRSGELFF.

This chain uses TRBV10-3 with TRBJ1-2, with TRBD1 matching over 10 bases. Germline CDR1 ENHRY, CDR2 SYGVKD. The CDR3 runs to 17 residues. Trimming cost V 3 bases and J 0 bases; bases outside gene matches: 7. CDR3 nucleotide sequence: TGTGCCATCAGTGACGGGACAGGGGTTCGAGCTAACTATGGCTACACCTTC. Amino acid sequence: CAISDGTGVRANYGYTF.

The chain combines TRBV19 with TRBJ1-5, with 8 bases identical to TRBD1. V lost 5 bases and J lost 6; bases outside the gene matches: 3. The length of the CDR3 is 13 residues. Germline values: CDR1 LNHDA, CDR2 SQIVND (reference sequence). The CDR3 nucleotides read TGTGCCAGTAGTGGACAGGGCCCTCAGCCCCAGCATTTT. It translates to CASSGQGPQPQHF.

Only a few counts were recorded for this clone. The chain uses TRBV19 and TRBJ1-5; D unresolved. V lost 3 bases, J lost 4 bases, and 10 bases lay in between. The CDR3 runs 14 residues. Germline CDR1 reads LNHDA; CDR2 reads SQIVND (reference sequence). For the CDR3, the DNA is TGTGCCAGTAGTATGGCAGCGAGGAATCAGCCCCAGCATTTT. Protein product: CASSMAARNQPQHF.

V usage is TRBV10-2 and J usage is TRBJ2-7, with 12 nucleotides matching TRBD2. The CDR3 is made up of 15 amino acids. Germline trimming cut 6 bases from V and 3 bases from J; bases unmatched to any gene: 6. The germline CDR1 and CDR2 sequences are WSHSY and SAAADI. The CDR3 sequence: CASRRLAGAYYEQYF. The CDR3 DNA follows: TGCGCCAGCAGGCGACTAGCGGGAGCCTACTACGAGCAGTACTTC.

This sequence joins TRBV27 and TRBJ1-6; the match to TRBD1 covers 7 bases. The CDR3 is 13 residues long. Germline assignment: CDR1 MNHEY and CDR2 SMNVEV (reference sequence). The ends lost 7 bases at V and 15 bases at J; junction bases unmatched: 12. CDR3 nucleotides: TGTGCCAGCACTGACAGGGCCCGAGGAGGCCTCCACTTT. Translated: CASTDRARGGLHF.

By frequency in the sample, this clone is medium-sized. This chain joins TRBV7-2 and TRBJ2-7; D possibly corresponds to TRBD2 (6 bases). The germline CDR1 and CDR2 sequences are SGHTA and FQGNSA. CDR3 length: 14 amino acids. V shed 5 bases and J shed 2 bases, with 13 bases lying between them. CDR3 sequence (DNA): TGTGCCAGCAGCCCCGGACTACTACCCTACGAGCAGTACTTC. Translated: CASSPGLLPYEQYF. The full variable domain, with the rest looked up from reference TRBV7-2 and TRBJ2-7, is GAGVSQSPSNKVTEKGKDVELRCDPISGHTALYWYRQSLGQGLEFLIYFQGNSAPDKSGLPSDRFSAERTGGSVSTLTIQRTQQEDSAVYLCASSPGLLPYEQYFGPGTRLTVT.

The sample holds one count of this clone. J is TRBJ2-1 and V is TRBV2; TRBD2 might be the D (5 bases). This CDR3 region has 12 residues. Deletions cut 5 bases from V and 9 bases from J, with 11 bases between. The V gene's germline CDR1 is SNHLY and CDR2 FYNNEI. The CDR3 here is CASSPTSFEQFF. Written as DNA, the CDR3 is TGTGCCAGCAGTCCTACTAGTTTTGAGCAGTTCTTC.

This CDR3 is CASSFRAQGSNEQFF. The CDR3 DNA reads TGTGCCAGCAGTTTTCGCGCACAGGGTAGCAATGAGCAGTTCTTC. V usage is TRBV28 and J usage is TRBJ2-1; tentative D call: TRBD1 (6 bases). From germline, CDR1 is MDHEN and CDR2 SYDVKM. Trimming removed 3 bases at V and 6 bases at J, with 15 bases between. The CDR3 spans 15 residues. Together with reference TRBV28 and TRBJ2-1, the CDR3 gives the full variable domain: DVKVTQSSRYLVKRTGEKVFLECVQDMDHENMFWYRQDPGLGLRLIYFSYDVKMKEKGDIPEGYSVSREKKERFSLILESASTNQTSMYLCASSFRAQGSNEQFFGPGTRLTVL.

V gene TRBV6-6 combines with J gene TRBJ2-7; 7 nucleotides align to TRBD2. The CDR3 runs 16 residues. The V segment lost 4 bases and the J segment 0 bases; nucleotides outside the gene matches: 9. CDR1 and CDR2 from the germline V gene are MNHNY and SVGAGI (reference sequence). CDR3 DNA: TGTGCCAGCAGTTCCACTTGGGGGAGGGCCTCCTACGAGCAGTACTTC. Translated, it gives CASSSTWGRASYEQYF.

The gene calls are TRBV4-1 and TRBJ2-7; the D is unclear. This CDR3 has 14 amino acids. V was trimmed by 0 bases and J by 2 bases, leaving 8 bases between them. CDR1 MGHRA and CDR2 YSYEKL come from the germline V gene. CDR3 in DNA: TGCGCCAGCAGCCAAGATCCCCCCCCCTACGAGCAGTACTTC. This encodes CASSQDPPPYEQYF.

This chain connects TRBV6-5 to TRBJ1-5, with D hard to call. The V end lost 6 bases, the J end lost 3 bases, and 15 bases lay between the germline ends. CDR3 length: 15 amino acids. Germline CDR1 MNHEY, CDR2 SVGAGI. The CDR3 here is CASSSVFMDNQPQHF. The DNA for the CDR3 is TGTGCCAGCAGCTCGGTCTTTATGGACAATCAGCCCCAGCATTTT.

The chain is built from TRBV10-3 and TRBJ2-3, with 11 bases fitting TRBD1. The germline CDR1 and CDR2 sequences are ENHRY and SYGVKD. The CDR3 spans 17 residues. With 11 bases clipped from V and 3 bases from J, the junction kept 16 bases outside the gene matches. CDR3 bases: TGTGCCGCGCTCGGGGGACAGGGGGAAGAAAGGACAGATACGCAGTATTTT. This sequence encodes CAALGGQGEERTDTQYF.

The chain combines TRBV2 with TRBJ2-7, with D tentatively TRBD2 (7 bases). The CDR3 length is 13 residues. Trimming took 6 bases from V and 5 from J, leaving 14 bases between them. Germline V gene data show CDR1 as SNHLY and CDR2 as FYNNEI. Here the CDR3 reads CASREGGIHEQYF. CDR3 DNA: TGTGCCAGCAGGGAGGGGGGGATCCACGAGCAGTACTTC.